The next 21 T cell receptor beta chains were all read from a single sample in a study of T cell responses to AZD1222 COVID-19 vaccine. TCRdb's table, derived via immunoSEQ multiplex PCR, lists solely in-frame clones and lacks some. The sample records around 120,000 clones, 80% to 90% being singletons. The sequenced sample was peripheral blood, obtained on day 0 of MenACWY control vaccination. These receptors originate from an adult in good health.

The chain employs TRBV7-2 and TRBJ1-2; perhaps TRBD1 as D (5 bases). Trimming removed 0 bases at V and 5 bases at J, with 16 bases between. The CDR3 extends over 16 amino acids. Germline CDR1 SGHTA, CDR2 FQGNSA. For the CDR3, the DNA is TGTGCCAGCAGCTTAGCGGGCAGTGACAGTACTTATGGCTACACCTTC. It encodes CASSLAGSDSTYGYTF.

This chain links TRBV5-1 with TRBJ2-5; the match to TRBD2 covers 8 bases. CDR1 is SGHRS and CDR2 is YFSETQ in the germline V gene. This CDR3 has 13 residues. V lost 8 bases, J lost 3 bases, and 6 bases stayed unmatched. Here the CDR3 reads CARAGGTEETQYF. CDR3 sequence (DNA): TGCGCCAGGGCGGGGGGCACGGAAGAGACCCAGTACTTC.

The chain recombines TRBV5-1 with TRBJ1-2; D gene uncertain. V lost 5 bases, J lost 0 bases, and 8 bases lay in between. This CDR3 has 13 residues. In germline, CDR1 is SGHRS, CDR2 YFSETQ. CDR3 loop: CASSINANYGYTF. The CDR3 DNA is TGCGCCAGCAGTATAAATGCTAACTATGGCTACACCTTC. The full variable domain, its missing parts supplied by reference TRBV5-1 and TRBJ1-2, is KAGVTQTPRYLIKTRGQQVTLSCSPISGHRSVSWYQQTPGQGLQFLFEYFSETQRNKGNFPGRFSGRQFSNSRSEMNVSTLELGDSALYLCASSINANYGYTFGSGTRLTVV.

The chain is built from TRBV4-3 and TRBJ2-7; 9 nucleotides match TRBD1. CDR1 is LGHNA, CDR2 YSLEER, per germline. CDR3 length: 15 amino acids. J gave up 2 bases and V 0 bases, and 2 bases lay outside the gene matches. This chain's CDR3 is CASSQETGGAYEQYF. Written as DNA, the CDR3 is TGCGCCAGCAGCCAAGAGACAGGGGGAGCCTACGAGCAGTACTTC.

This chain joins TRBV6-5 and TRBJ1-2; 9 positions agree with TRBD1. This CDR3 comprises 15 residues. V shed 5 bases, J shed 0 bases, and the junction held 4 bases outside the gene matches. Germline assignment: CDR1 MNHEY and CDR2 SVGAGI. The CDR3 sequence: CASSPDRGTNYGYTF. Written as DNA, the CDR3 is TGTGCCAGCAGTCCCGACAGGGGGACTAACTATGGCTACACCTTC.

This rearrangement joins TRBV6-5 to TRBJ2-1; TRBD2 matches at 11 bases. The CDR3 has 16 residues. J gave up 7 bases and V 2 bases, and 7 bases lay outside the gene matches. Germline CDR1 reads MNHEY; CDR2 reads SVGAGI. The DNA for the CDR3 is TGTGCCAGCAGTTACACTATAGCGGGGGGGGTAAATGAGCAGTTCTTC. Residues: CASSYTIAGGVNEQFF.

The chain couples TRBV19 to TRBJ1-4; maybe TRBD1 (5 bases). The CDR3 contains 16 residues. Germline CDR1 is LNHDA and CDR2 is SQIVND (reference sequence). The V gene lost 5 bases and the J gene lost 0 bases, with 13 bases spanning the gap. The CDR3 loop reads CASSPLGPSTNEKLFF. CDR3 nucleotides: TGTGCCAGTAGTCCCTTGGGGCCGTCAACTAATGAAAAACTGTTTTTT.

V usage is TRBV12-3 or TRBV12-4 and J usage is TRBJ1-2; D is uncertain. Trimming removed 3 bases from V and 3 bases from J, with 8 bases in between. This CDR3 spans 13 amino acids. CDR3 nucleotide sequence: TGTGCCAGCAGTTTGGGCCCCCACTATGGCTACACCTTC. As protein: CASSLGPHYGYTF.

The V gene is TRBV6-2 or TRBV6-3, the J gene TRBJ2-7; possible D gene TRBD1, 5 bases. Trimming pared 0 bases from V and 0 bases from J, leaving 18 bases between. The CDR3 is 18 residues long. From germline, CDR1 is MNHEY and CDR2 SVGEGT. For the CDR3, the DNA is TGTGCCAGCAGTTACTCCACCTTCGCAGGGCTGAGCTCCTACGAGCAGTACTTC. The encoded protein is CASSYSTFAGLSSYEQYF.

This sequence joins TRBV9 and TRBJ2-2, with TRBD1 as a possible D gene (6 bases). The length of the CDR3 is 15 residues. V was cut by 3 bases and J by 5 bases, with 14 bases left in between. CDR1 SGDLS and CDR2 YYNGEE come from the germline V gene. The CDR3 loop reads CASSATGTPTGELFF. The CDR3 region has the DNA TGTGCCAGCAGCGCAACCGGGACACCGACCGGGGAGCTGTTTTTT.

This clone was picked up a small number of times. V usage is TRBV9 and J usage is TRBJ2-2; 10 bases map to TRBD2. V trimming: 4 bases; J trimming: 7 bases; junction bases outside the gene matches: 7. The CDR3 sequence is 15 residues long. CDR1 is SGDLS, CDR2 YYNGEE, per germline. The CDR3 nucleotides read TGTGCCAGCAGCCTCACTAGCGGGGTGGTCGGGGAGCTGTTTTTT. This gives the protein CASSLTSGVVGELFF.

The V call is TRBV28, the J call TRBJ1-5; 12 bases align to TRBD1. Germline lookup yields CDR1 MDHEN and CDR2 SYDVKM. V trimming: 6 bases; J trimming: 7 bases; junction bases outside the gene matches: 16. This CDR3 comprises 18 residues. CDR3: CASSATPGTGGFRQPQHF. The CDR3, as DNA: TGTGCCAGCAGCGCGACTCCCGGGACAGGGGGCTTCAGGCAGCCCCAGCATTTT.

The V gene is TRBV18, the J gene TRBJ2-7, with D perhaps TRBD2 (6 bases). V lost 3 bases and J lost 5, with 11 bases in between. CDR1 is KGHSH and CDR2 is LQKENI in the germline V gene. The length of the CDR3 is 13 residues. CDR3 region: CASSPGAGHEQYF. The CDR3 nucleotides read TGTGCCAGCTCACCCGGGGCGGGGCACGAGCAGTACTTC.

Details on this clone: This sample also contains other DNA sequences that code for the same CDR3. The genes are TRBV10-1 and TRBJ2-7; D is unclear. The CDR3 covers 13 residues. The germline V gene encodes CDR1 WNHNN and CDR2 SYGVQD (reference sequence). V shed 0 bases and J shed 1 base, with 4 bases lying between them. CDR3 sequence (DNA): TGCGCCAGCAGTGAGTCTGGTTCCTACGAGCAGTACTTC. As protein: CASSESGSYEQYF.

The CDR3 DNA reads TGTGCCAGCAGTCCGACCTATTCGACAGGAGGCTACACCTTC. Translated, it gives CASSPTYSTGGYTF. The J gene is TRBJ1-2, the V gene TRBV28, with a tentative D call TRBD1 (6 bases). CDR1 and CDR2 (germline): MDHEN, SYDVKM. The CDR3 is made up of 14 amino acids. The germline V and J ends were trimmed by 5 bases and 8 bases, with 18 bases remaining between them.

J is TRBJ1-2 and V is TRBV12-3 or TRBV12-4; D gene ambiguous. This CDR3 contains 12 residues. V was pared by 6 bases and J by 1 base, with 6 bases between. The CDR3 region is CASSRVNYGYTF. The CDR3 coding sequence is TGTGCCAGCAGCCGGGTTAACTATGGCTACACCTTC.

The CDR3 sequence: CASSFGQGTEAFF. CDR3 DNA sequence: TGTGCCAGCAGTTTCGGCCAGGGCACTGAAGCTTTCTTT. The chain employs TRBV6-5 and TRBJ1-1; D may be TRBD1 (5 bases). Trimming left V 4 bases short and J 4 bases short, with 10 bases between. Germline CDR1 is MNHEY and CDR2 is SVGAGI. The CDR3 spans 13 residues.

Written as DNA, the CDR3 is TGTGCCAGCAGGGACGGGACGGGAGAAAATGAAAAACTGTTTTTT. This encodes CASRDGTGENEKLFF. This chain joins TRBV6-5 and TRBJ1-4; tentatively, D is TRBD1 (5 bases). Per the germline V gene, CDR1 is MNHEY and CDR2 is SVGAGI. The CDR3 loop spans 15 amino acids. V dropped 6 bases and J dropped 5 bases, with 16 bases sitting between them.

The chain has TRBV3-1 (or the pseudogene TRBV3-2) and TRBJ2-3; 13 positions match TRBD2. The CDR3 totals 19 residues. With V trimmed by 1 base and J by 2 bases, 9 bases remained unmatched. CDR1 and CDR2 from the germline V gene are LGHDT and YNNKEL (reference sequence). This CDR3 reads CASSQVSIGTSGDTDTQYF. The DNA for the CDR3 is TGTGCCAGCAGCCAAGTCAGTATCGGGACTAGCGGGGACACAGATACGCAGTATTTT.

This sequence joins TRBV7-6 and TRBJ2-2; no reliable D call. CDR3 length: 15 residues. V was trimmed by 5 bases and J by 5 bases, leaving 15 bases between them. Germline lookup yields CDR1 SGHVS and CDR2 FNYEAQ. The CDR3 loop reads CASSPQARMTGELFF. CDR3 nucleotides: TGTGCCAGCAGCCCCCAGGCCAGGATGACCGGGGAGCTGTTTTTT.

The chain has TRBV28 and TRBJ2-7; the match to TRBD1 covers 9 bases. The trim removed 4 bases at V and 5 bases at J, leaving 9 bases unmatched. The germline gives CDR1 MDHEN, CDR2 SYDVKM. The CDR3 runs to 15 residues. CDR3 DNA sequence: TGTGCCAGCAGTTCACCTGGACAGGGGTCCGACGAGCAGTACTTC. It encodes CASSSPGQGSDEQYF.